This TCR beta chain emerged from a study of T-cell reconstitution after alpha-beta-depleted transplantation in children. CDR3 length: 14 residues. Germline CDR1 SEHNR, CDR2 FQNEAQ (reference sequence). Trimming removed 5 bases from V and 4 bases from J; junction bases left unmatched: 5. The table lists this clonotype with many counts. Preparation of the TCRbeta library used unique molecular identifiers. TCRdb recomputed calls from the PCR reads with MiXCR, one row per CDR3 protein. Of 120,000 or so distinct CDR3 sequences in the sample, 10% were seen once. This receptor was obtained from a human donor who donated a stem cell graft to a child with acute lymphoblastic leukemia. Material: PBMCs from the stem cell graft donor, obtained from the stem cell graft. The V and J genes are TRBV7-9 and TRBJ1-5; 7 bases align to TRBD1. The CDR3 nucleotides are TGTGCCAGCAGCGGCGACAGGGAGAATCAGCCCCAGCATTTT. Protein: CASSGDRENQPQHF.